The sequence of this T cell receptor (beta chain) was determined in a study of cytomegalovirus exposure and HLA in healthy donors. The study's findings and limits: Highly shared variants forming one cluster were likely a sequencing artifact. The classifier was said to identify cytomegalovirus status with high specificity and sensitivity.

Donors counted as nominally healthy when sampled, yet unrecorded immune exposures were likely. Details on this clone: Its specificity is not known.

Germline V gene data show CDR1 as SGHRS and CDR2 as YFSETQ. The V gene end was trimmed by 1 base and the J gene end by 1 base; junction bases not matched to a gene: 8. This CDR3 comprises 18 residues. PCR used 60 Vbeta primers and 13 Jbeta primers. Sequencing was performed with immunoSEQ multiplex PCR; in TCRdb, only in-frame clones are kept and a portion is missing. The repertoire has 150,000 or so clones, about 75% of them found once; the top ten carry 6% to 8.5%. The source is a man between 25 and 39 years old in good health and CMV-seronegative. The sample comprised PBMCs. V is TRBV5-1 and J is TRBJ2-5, with 12 bases fitting TRBD1. CDR3 nucleotide sequence: TGCGCCAGCAGCTTGCGGGACAGGGGGCCCTCCAGCCAAGAGACCCAGTACTTC. It encodes CASSLRDRGPSSQETQYF.